The clone carrying this T cell receptor (beta chain) was observed a few times. RNA transcripts provided the source from which TCR beta CDR3 regions were amplified. A first-round RT-PCR of the TCR CDR3 used the HTBI primer set. TCRdb itself ran the multiplex PCR reads through MiXCR, one entry per CDR3 protein. This table holds 600,000 or so distinct CDR3 sequences, roughly 17% found once. This entry comes from a study of T cells in Graves' hyperthyroidism and ophthalmopathy. This TCR came from a woman in her 30s with Graves' hyperthyroidism. The sample comprised blood.

This chain's CDR3 is CASSQGRAQETQYF. The CDR3 region has the DNA TGTGCCAGCAGCCAAGGGAGGGCTCAAGAGACCCAGTACTTC. The genes are TRBV3-1 and TRBJ2-5, with D possibly being TRBD2 (6 bases). The CDR3 sequence is 14 residues long. CDR1 and CDR2 (germline): LGHDT, YNNKEL (reference sequence). V shed 1 base and J shed 2 bases, with 8 bases lying between them.